This TCR beta chain was sequenced for a study of early T cells in non-severe SARS-CoV-2 infection. Overall study: Alpha and beta chains were unpaired, from unsorted whole-blood bulk RNA.

Germline values: CDR1 LGHNT, CDR2 FRNRAP. The CDR3 sequence is 13 residues long. Trimming cost V 7 bases and J 0 bases, with 9 bases left between them. One entry per CDR3 protein, called by TCRdb with MiXCR from the 5' RACE reads. The sample lists tens of thousands of distinct CDR3 sequences; about 10% were seen once. This clonotype was observed a few times. This sequence joins TRBV12-5 and TRBJ1-1; unclear D gene. The sequence was obtained from an adult who was a healthcare worker with PCR-confirmed SARS-CoV-2 infection or an uninfected control (not recorded which). Sequences were derived from whole blood, sampled at baseline. CDR3 protein: CASASSLNTEAFF. Here the CDR3 DNA reads TGTGCTAGTGCCTCATCACTGAACACTGAAGCTTTCTTT.